A selection of T cell receptor beta chains follows, all from one sample in a study of blood T cell repertoires in COVID-19. Clones were read by immunoSEQ multiplex PCR, and TCRdb kept only the in-frame ones, dropping some. The sample contains 150,000 or so clones, more than 75% of which appear only once. Specimen: peripheral blood. Receptors were obtained from a man between 60 and 70 years old with active or convalescent COVID-19. Each CDR3 is given with its conserved first and last residue. Fields, in order: J gene, V gene, clone size, D gene, CDR3 protein, CDR3 DNA. D genes are given only for firm matches. Rows may omit the clone size; those that give it use once, few, many or a size class.

j_call: TRBJ1-1
v_call: TRBV29-1
clone_size: NA
d_call: NA
cdr3_aa: CSELSTMNTEAFF
cdr3_nt: TGCAGCGAGCTGAGTACTATGAACACTGAAGCTTTCTTT

j_call: TRBJ2-7
v_call: TRBV6-2/TRBV6-3
clone_size: NA
d_call: NA
cdr3_aa: CASSYSPEGVPYEQYF
cdr3_nt: TGTGCCAGCAGTTACTCACCTGAAGGGGTTCCCTACGAGCAGTACTTC

j_call: TRBJ2-5
v_call: TRBV27
clone_size: NA
d_call: NA
cdr3_aa: CASSLSTGSRVYF
cdr3_nt: TGTGCCAGCAGTTTATCGACCGGGAGCCGGGTCTACTTC

j_call: TRBJ2-5
v_call: TRBV3-1/TRBV3-2
clone_size: once
d_call: TRBD1
cdr3_aa: CASTLDRVHAETQYF
cdr3_nt: TGTGCCAGCACCCTTGACAGGGTCCATGCGGAGACCCAGTACTTC

j_call: TRBJ2-7
v_call: TRBV6-2/TRBV6-3
clone_size: NA
d_call: TRBD1
cdr3_aa: CASSRTGVILEQYF
cdr3_nt: TGTGCCAGCAGTAGGACAGGGGTTATCCTCGAGCAGTACTTC

j_call: TRBJ2-1
v_call: TRBV9
clone_size: NA
d_call: TRBD2
cdr3_aa: CASSAQTSRVEQFF
cdr3_nt: TGTGCCAGCAGCGCTCAGACTAGCCGGGTTGAGCAGTTCTTC

j_call: TRBJ2-7
v_call: TRBV5-5
clone_size: NA
d_call: NA
cdr3_aa: CASSPSEGPTYEQYF
cdr3_nt: TGTGCCAGCAGCCCCTCGGAGGGACCTACCTACGAGCAGTACTTC

j_call: TRBJ1-5
v_call: TRBV10-2
clone_size: NA
d_call: NA
cdr3_aa: CASSESGTNQPQHF
cdr3_nt: TGCGCCAGCAGTGAGTCCGGGACTAATCAGCCCCAGCATTTT

j_call: TRBJ2-2
v_call: TRBV24-1
clone_size: NA
d_call: TRBD2
cdr3_aa: CATSAPPGLAGPGELFF
cdr3_nt: TGTGCCACCAGTGCCCCGCCCGGACTAGCGGGACCCGGGGAGCTGTTTTTT

j_call: TRBJ2-5
v_call: TRBV2
clone_size: NA
d_call: TRBD2
cdr3_aa: CASRTGSGEETQYF
cdr3_nt: TGTGCCAGTAGGACCGGTAGCGGGGAAGAGACCCAGTACTTC

j_call: TRBJ2-7
v_call: TRBV7-2
clone_size: NA
d_call: NA
cdr3_aa: CASSFRRQDEQYF
cdr3_nt: TGTGCCAGCAGCTTTCGGCGACAGGACGAGCAGTACTTC

j_call: TRBJ2-7
v_call: TRBV18
clone_size: few
d_call: TRBD2
cdr3_aa: CASSYGTSDYEQYF
cdr3_nt: TGTGCCAGCTCCTACGGGACTAGCGACTACGAGCAGTACTTC

j_call: TRBJ2-1
v_call: TRBV6-2/TRBV6-3
clone_size: NA
d_call: TRBD2
cdr3_aa: CASSYNSGAYNEQFF
cdr3_nt: TGTGCCAGCAGTTACAACAGCGGGGCCTACAATGAGCAGTTCTTC

j_call: TRBJ2-1
v_call: TRBV20-1
clone_size: NA
d_call: NA
cdr3_aa: CSAPKREQFF
cdr3_nt: TGCAGTGCGCCCAAGCGAGAGCAGTTCTTC

j_call: TRBJ2-7
v_call: TRBV5-6
clone_size: few
d_call: TRBD1
cdr3_aa: CASSPRTGGYEQYF
cdr3_nt: TGTGCCAGCAGCCCGCGGACAGGGGGCTACGAGCAGTACTTC

j_call: TRBJ1-3
v_call: TRBV23-1
clone_size: NA
d_call: NA
cdr3_aa: CASSQSPGERGNTIYF
cdr3_nt: TGCGCCAGCAGTCAATCACCAGGGGAGCGAGGAAACACCATATATTTT

j_call: TRBJ2-6
v_call: TRBV28
clone_size: NA
d_call: NA
cdr3_aa: CASSPGSLLTGANVLTF
cdr3_nt: TGTGCCAGCAGCCCTGGGAGTCTCCTAACTGGGGCCAACGTCCTGACTTTC

j_call: TRBJ2-2
v_call: TRBV7-3
clone_size: NA
d_call: TRBD2
cdr3_aa: CASSRTSGLTGELFF
cdr3_nt: TGTGCCAGCAGCCGGACTAGCGGGCTGACCGGGGAGCTGTTTTTT

j_call: TRBJ1-2
v_call: TRBV28
clone_size: NA
d_call: TRBD1
cdr3_aa: CASRGTGEAGYTF
cdr3_nt: TGTGCCAGCAGGGGGACAGGGGAGGCTGGCTACACCTTC